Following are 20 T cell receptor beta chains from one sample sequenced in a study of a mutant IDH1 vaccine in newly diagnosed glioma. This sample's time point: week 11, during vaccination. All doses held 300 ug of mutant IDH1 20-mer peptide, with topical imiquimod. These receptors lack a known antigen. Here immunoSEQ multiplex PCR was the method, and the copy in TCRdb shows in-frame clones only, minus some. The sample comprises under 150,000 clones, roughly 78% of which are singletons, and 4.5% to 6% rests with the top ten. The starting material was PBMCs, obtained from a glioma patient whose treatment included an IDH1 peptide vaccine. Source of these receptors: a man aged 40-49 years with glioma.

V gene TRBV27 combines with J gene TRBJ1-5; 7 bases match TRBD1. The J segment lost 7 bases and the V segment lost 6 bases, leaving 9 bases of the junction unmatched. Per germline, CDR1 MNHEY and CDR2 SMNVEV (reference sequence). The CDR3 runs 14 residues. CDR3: CASSPTGVNQPQHF. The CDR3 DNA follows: TGTGCCAGCAGCCCCACAGGGGTAAACCAGCCCCAGCATTTT.

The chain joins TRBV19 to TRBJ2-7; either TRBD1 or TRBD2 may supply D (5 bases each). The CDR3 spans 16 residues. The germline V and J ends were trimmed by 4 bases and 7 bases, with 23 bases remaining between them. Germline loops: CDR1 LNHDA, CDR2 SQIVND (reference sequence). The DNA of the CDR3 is TGTGCCAGTAGTAGGGCCGCCGGGACGGGAACTGGGGAGCAGTACTTC. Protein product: CASSRAAGTGTGEQYF.

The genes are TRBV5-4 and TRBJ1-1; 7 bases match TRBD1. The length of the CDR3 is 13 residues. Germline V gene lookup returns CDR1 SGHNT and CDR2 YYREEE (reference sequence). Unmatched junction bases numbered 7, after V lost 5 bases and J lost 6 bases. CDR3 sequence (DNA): TGTGCCAGCAGTCCCGACAGGGACTCTGAAGCTTTCTTT. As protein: CASSPDRDSEAFF.

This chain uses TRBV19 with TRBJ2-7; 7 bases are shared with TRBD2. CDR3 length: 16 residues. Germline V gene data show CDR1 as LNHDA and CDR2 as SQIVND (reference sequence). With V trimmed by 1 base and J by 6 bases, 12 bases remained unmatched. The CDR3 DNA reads TGTGCCAGTAGTATAGGGTTTCGGGAGGCGGCTAGCGAGCAGTACTTC. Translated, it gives CASSIGFREAASEQYF.

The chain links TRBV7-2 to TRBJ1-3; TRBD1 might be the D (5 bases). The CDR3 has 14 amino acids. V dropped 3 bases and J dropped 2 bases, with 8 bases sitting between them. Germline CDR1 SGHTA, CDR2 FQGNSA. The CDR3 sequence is CASSFGGTGNTIYF. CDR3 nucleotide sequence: TGTGCCAGCAGCTTCGGGGGGACTGGAAACACCATATATTTT.

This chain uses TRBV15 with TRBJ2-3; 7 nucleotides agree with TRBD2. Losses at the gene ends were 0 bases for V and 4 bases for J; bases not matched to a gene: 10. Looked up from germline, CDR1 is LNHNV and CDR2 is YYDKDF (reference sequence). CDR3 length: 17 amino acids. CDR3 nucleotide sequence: TGTGCCACCAGCAGAGATTCTGGCGGGAGTGGGGCAGATACGCAGTATTTT. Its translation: CATSRDSGGSGADTQYF.

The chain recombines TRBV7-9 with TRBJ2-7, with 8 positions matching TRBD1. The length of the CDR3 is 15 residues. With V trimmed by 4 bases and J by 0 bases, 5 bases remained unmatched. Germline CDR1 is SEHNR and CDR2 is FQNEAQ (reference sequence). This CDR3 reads CASSSAGGPSYEQYF. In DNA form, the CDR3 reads TGTGCCAGCAGCTCCGCAGGGGGCCCCTCCTACGAGCAGTACTTC.

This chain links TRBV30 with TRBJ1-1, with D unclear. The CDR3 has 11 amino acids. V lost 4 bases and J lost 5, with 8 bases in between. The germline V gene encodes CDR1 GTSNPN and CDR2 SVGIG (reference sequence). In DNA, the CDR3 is TGTGCCTGGATTGACCCAACTGAAGCTTTCTTT. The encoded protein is CAWIDPTEAFF.

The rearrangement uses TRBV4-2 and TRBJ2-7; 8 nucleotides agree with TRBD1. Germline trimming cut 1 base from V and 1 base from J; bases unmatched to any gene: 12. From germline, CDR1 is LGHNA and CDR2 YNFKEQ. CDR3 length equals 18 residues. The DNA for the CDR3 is TGTGCCAGCAGCCAAGTAGGGTCTAACAGGGGGACGTCCTACGAGCAGTACTTC. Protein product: CASSQVGSNRGTSYEQYF.

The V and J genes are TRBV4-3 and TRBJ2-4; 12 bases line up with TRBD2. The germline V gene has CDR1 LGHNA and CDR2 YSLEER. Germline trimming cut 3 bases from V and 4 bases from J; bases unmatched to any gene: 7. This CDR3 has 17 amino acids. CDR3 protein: CASSQGLAGSSKNIQYF. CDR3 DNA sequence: TGCGCCAGCAGCCAGGGACTAGCGGGCAGTTCTAAAAACATTCAGTACTTC.

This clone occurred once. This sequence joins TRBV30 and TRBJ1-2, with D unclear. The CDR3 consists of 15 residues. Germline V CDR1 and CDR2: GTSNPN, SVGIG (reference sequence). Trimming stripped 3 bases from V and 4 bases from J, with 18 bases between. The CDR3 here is CAWSQPRSFSYGYTF. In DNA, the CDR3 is TGTGCCTGGAGCCAACCACGGAGTTTTAGCTATGGCTACACCTTC.

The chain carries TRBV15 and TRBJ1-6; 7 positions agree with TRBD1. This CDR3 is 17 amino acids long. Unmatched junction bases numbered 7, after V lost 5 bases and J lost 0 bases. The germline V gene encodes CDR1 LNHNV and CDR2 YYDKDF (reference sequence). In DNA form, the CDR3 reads TGTGCCACCAGCGACCGACAGGGCCACTCCTATAATTCACCCCTCCACTTT. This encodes CATSDRQGHSYNSPLHF.

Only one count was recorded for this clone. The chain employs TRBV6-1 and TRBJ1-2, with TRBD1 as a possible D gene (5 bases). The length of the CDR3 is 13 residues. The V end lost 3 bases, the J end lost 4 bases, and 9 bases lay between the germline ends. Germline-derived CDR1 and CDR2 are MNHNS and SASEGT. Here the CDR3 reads CASSDRRGYGYTF. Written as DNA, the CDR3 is TGTGCCAGCAGTGACAGGAGGGGCTATGGCTACACCTTC.

In DNA form, the CDR3 reads TGTGCCAGCAGCTACACAGGGAGTGAGCAGTTCTTC. It translates to CASSYTGSEQFF. The V and J genes are TRBV11-2 and TRBJ2-1; D may be TRBD1 (6 bases). The CDR3 loop spans 12 amino acids. The germline CDR1 and CDR2 sequences are SGHAT and FQNNGV. The ends were cut back, 4 bases at V and 9 bases at J, with 10 bases in the middle.

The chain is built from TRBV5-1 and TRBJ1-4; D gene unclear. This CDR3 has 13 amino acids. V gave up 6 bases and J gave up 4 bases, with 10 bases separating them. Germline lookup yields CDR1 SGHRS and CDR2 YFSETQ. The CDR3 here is CASKREINEKLFF. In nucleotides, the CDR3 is TGCGCCAGCAAAAGGGAAATTAATGAAAAACTGTTTTTT.

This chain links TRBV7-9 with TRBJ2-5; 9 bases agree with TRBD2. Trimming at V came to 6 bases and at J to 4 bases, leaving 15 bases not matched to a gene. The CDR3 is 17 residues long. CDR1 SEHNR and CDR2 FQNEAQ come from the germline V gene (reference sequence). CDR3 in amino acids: CASRTGGRARVGETQYF. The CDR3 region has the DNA TGTGCCAGCAGGACGGGCGGGAGGGCTCGGGTCGGAGAGACCCAGTACTTC.

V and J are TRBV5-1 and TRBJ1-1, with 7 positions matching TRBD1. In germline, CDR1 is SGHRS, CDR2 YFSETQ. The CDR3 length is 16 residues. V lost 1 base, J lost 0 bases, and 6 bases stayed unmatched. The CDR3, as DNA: TGCGCCAGCAGCTTGAGGCACAGGGGTGTGAACACTGAAGCTTTCTTT. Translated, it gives CASSLRHRGVNTEAFF.

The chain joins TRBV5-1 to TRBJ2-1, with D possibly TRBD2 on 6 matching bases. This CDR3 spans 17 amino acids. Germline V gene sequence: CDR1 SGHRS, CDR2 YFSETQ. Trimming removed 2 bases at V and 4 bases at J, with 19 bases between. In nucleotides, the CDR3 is TGCGCCAGCAGCTTTGTTACGGGAGCAATATCTTACAATGAGCAGTTCTTC. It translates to CASSFVTGAISYNEQFF.

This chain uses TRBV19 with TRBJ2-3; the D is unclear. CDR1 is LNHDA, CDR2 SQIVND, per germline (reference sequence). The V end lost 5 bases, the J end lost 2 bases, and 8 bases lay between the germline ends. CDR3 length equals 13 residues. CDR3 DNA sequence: TGTGCCAGTAGTTGGACGACCACAGATACGCAGTATTTT. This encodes CASSWTTTDTQYF.

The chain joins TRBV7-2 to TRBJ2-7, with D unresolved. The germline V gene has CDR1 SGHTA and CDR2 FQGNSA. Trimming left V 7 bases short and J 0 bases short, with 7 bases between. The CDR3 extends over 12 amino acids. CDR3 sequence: CASTRASYEQYF. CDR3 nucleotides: TGTGCCAGCACCCGGGCCTCCTACGAGCAGTACTTC.